A single sample gave rise to the 27 T cell receptor beta chains below, sequenced in a study of shared T cell receptors in the human thymus listed by TCRdb under 2021. The library relied on the immunoSEQ multiplex PCR assay. What TCRdb holds here is the immuneACCESS table cut down to in-frame rearrangements. Part of the clones is not present; checked against another copy, under half of the missing clones reflect an unresolved V gene, and the others are unexplained. This sample gives about 610,000 clones in total; roughly 90% of them show up just once. The ten biggest clones cover 0.008% to 0.011% of the sample. These data also formed part of another study, on human thymus T cells.

Sample: thymocytes. The receptors here all came from a boy under three years old with a congenital heart defect. Donor details come from another sample of the same person, matched by shared clones.

The V call is TRBV10-3, the J call TRBJ2-7; D might be TRBD1 (6 bases). V was cut by 6 bases and J by 4 bases, with 13 bases left in between. Germline CDR1 reads ENHRY; CDR2 reads SYGVKD. The CDR3 is 13 residues long. The CDR3 bases are TGTGCCATCAGCCTGACAGGCGAGTACGAGCAGTACTTC. Translated: CAISLTGEYEQYF.

The chain couples TRBV20-1 to TRBJ2-1; D uncertain. The CDR3 extends over 10 amino acids. Germline lookup yields CDR1 DFQATT and CDR2 SNEGSKA (reference sequence). Trimming pared 5 bases from V and 6 bases from J, leaving 5 bases between. The CDR3 DNA reads TGCAGTGCTCTATTCAATGAGCAGTTCTTC. Residues: CSALFNEQFF.

The chain couples TRBV12-5 to TRBJ1-1, with unresolved D. This CDR3 contains 18 residues. V was cut by 1 base and J by 5 bases, with 23 bases left in between. Per germline, CDR1 LGHNT and CDR2 FRNRAP. The CDR3 spells CASGLESSAASVRTEAFF. In DNA, the CDR3 is TGTGCTAGTGGTTTGGAGAGCTCCGCTGCCTCGGTGAGGACTGAAGCTTTCTTT.

The chain joins TRBV25-1 to TRBJ1-2, with 9 nucleotides matching TRBD1. CDR1 and CDR2 (germline): MGHDK, SYGVNS. After removal of 1 base from V and 4 bases from J, the junction contained 4 bases not matched to a gene. The CDR3 has 15 residues. Here the CDR3 DNA reads TGTGCCAGCAGTGAATGGGGGACAGGGACCTATGGCTACACCTTC. Translated, it gives CASSEWGTGTYGYTF.

The CDR3 DNA follows: TGTGCCAGCAGCAGCGAGCTAGCGGGAGTAGTAGAAGAGACCCAGTACTTC. As protein: CASSSELAGVVEETQYF. J is TRBJ2-5 and V is TRBV5-4; TRBD2 aligns across 10 bases. The V gene's germline CDR1 is SGHNT and CDR2 YYREEE (reference sequence). V lost 4 bases and J lost 3; bases outside the gene matches: 12. The CDR3 loop spans 17 amino acids.

This chain links TRBV2 with TRBJ2-3; D gene ambiguous. V was pared by 7 bases and J by 4 bases, with 12 bases between. The CDR3 extends over 13 amino acids. Germline CDR1 SNHLY, CDR2 FYNNEI. The CDR3 nucleotides are TGTGCCAGCACTGCCGGTCCGGCAGATACGCAGTATTTT. It codes for CASTAGPADTQYF.

This chain uses TRBV7-2 with TRBJ2-2, with 13 bases lining up with TRBD2. This CDR3 region has 16 residues. The V gene's germline CDR1 is SGHTA and CDR2 FQGNSA. Trimming removed 5 bases from V and 7 bases from J; junction bases left unmatched: 7. CDR3 nucleotides: TGTGCCAGCAGCCCCGGGACTAGCGGGGCGGGCGGGGAGCTGTTTTTT. Amino acids: CASSPGTSGAGGELFF.

This CDR3 reads CASGGPLSTGGFGNTIYF. The CDR3 DNA follows: TGTGCTAGTGGTGGGCCCCTATCGACAGGGGGTTTTGGAAACACCATATATTTT. V gene TRBV12-5 combines with J gene TRBJ1-3, with 9 bases aligning to TRBD1. Trimming at V came to 5 bases and at J to 3 bases, leaving 14 bases not matched to a gene. The CDR3 extends over 18 amino acids. CDR1 is LGHNT and CDR2 is FRNRAP in the germline V gene.

This clone was counted once. This rearrangement joins TRBV7-9 to TRBJ2-7; 7 positions match TRBD1. CDR1 is SEHNR, CDR2 FQNEAQ, per germline (reference sequence). With V trimmed by 1 base and J by 6 bases, 6 bases remained unmatched. The CDR3 is 14 amino acids. This CDR3 reads CASSLEGGPLEQYF. Written as DNA, the CDR3 is TGTGCCAGCAGCTTAGAAGGGGGCCCCCTCGAGCAGTACTTC.

The CDR3 region is CASGTGTHPYEQYF. CDR3 nucleotides: TGTGCCAGTGGTACCGGGACACACCCCTACGAGCAGTACTTC. The chain employs TRBV27 and TRBJ2-7; TRBD1 might be the D (6 bases). Trimming took off 9 bases at V and 2 bases at J, with 17 bases between the two ends. The CDR3 length is 14 residues. CDR1 MNHEY and CDR2 SMNVEV come from the germline V gene (reference sequence).

The chain joins TRBV5-1 to TRBJ2-3; 7 bases fit TRBD1. The ends lost 5 bases at V and 2 bases at J; junction bases unmatched: 23. CDR3 length equals 20 residues. Germline assignment: CDR1 SGHRS and CDR2 YFSETQ. CDR3 region: CASRVNWDGQAGRNTDTQYF. DNA for the CDR3: TGCGCCAGCAGGGTTAATTGGGACGGACAGGCGGGTAGAAACACAGATACGCAGTATTTT.

This chain joins TRBV30 and TRBJ1-2; D might be TRBD1 (5 bases). This CDR3 spans 11 amino acids. Trimming took 3 bases from V and 7 from J, leaving 9 bases between them. In germline, CDR1 is GTSNPN, CDR2 SVGIG (reference sequence). DNA of the CDR3: TGTGCCTGGAGAGGGGTCGGTGGCTACACCTTC. Protein sequence: CAWRGVGGYTF.

The chain uses TRBV7-2 and TRBJ1-5; D gene ambiguous. The CDR3 has 14 residues. Germline values: CDR1 SGHTA, CDR2 FQGNSA. V was cut by 2 bases and J by 3 bases, with 8 bases left in between. The CDR3 loop reads CASSLKSDNQPQHF. DNA of the CDR3: TGTGCCAGCAGCTTAAAGTCAGACAATCAGCCCCAGCATTTT.

This chain links TRBV6-4 with TRBJ1-2; D is possibly TRBD1 (5 bases). The CDR3 extends over 15 amino acids. V lost 0 bases, J lost 6 bases, and 14 bases lay in between. Germline-derived CDR1 and CDR2 are MRHNA and SNTAGT. Here the CDR3 DNA reads TGTGCCAGCAGTGACTCGATGGAGGGAGGGGATGGCTACACCTTC. As protein: CASSDSMEGGDGYTF.

This clone is a singleton in its sample. V usage is TRBV5-1 and J usage is TRBJ1-6; maybe TRBD1 (5 bases). V lost 0 bases and J 7 bases, leaving 11 bases between the germline ends. In germline, CDR1 is SGHRS, CDR2 YFSETQ. The CDR3 contains 15 residues. The CDR3 protein is CASSLVSGENSPLHF. CDR3 nucleotide sequence: TGCGCCAGCAGCTTGGTCTCGGGGGAAAATTCACCCCTCCACTTT.

The chain uses TRBV2 and TRBJ1-5, with 9 positions matching TRBD1. Germline trimming cut 6 bases from V and 2 bases from J; bases unmatched to any gene: 5. Germline assignment: CDR1 SNHLY and CDR2 FYNNEI. The CDR3 totals 15 residues. The CDR3 sequence is CASSRDRDRNQPQHF. The CDR3 nucleotides read TGTGCCAGCAGCCGGGACAGGGACCGCAATCAGCCCCAGCATTTT.

This chain uses TRBV15 with TRBJ2-3, with 10 bases matching TRBD1. Germline-derived CDR1 and CDR2 are LNHNV and YYDKDF (reference sequence). The CDR3 runs 18 residues. V lost 0 bases and J lost 0; bases outside the gene matches: 6. CDR3 DNA: TGTGCCACCAGCAGAGATCCCCCGGGACAGGGGAGCACAGATACGCAGTATTTT. Protein sequence: CATSRDPPGQGSTDTQYF.

This clone appeared a few times. The chain uses TRBV9 and TRBJ2-1; 8 bases align to TRBD1. V lost 3 bases, J lost 8 bases, and 10 bases stayed unmatched. Germline V gene data show CDR1 as SGDLS and CDR2 as YYNGEE. The CDR3 has 15 residues. CDR3 region: CASSAQTGEIDEQFF. CDR3 DNA: TGTGCCAGCAGCGCCCAGACAGGGGAGATCGATGAGCAGTTCTTC.

The chain couples TRBV4-1 to TRBJ2-1, with D possibly TRBD2 on 6 matching bases. Trimming cost V 7 bases and J 4 bases, with 32 bases left between them. The CDR3 consists of 20 residues. Germline V gene data show CDR1 as MGHRA and CDR2 as YSYEKL. The CDR3, as DNA: TGCGCCAGCACCCCCCGCGTTGGTCAGAAGCGGGCCCTAACGTACAATGAGCAGTTCTTC. It translates to CASTPRVGQKRALTYNEQFF.

The chain carries TRBV7-9 and TRBJ2-2; maybe TRBD1 (5 bases). The CDR3 is 16 amino acids. V lost 0 bases and J 0 bases, leaving 8 bases between the germline ends. Germline assignment: CDR1 SEHNR and CDR2 FQNEAQ (reference sequence). CDR3: CASSLAWTPNTGELFF. The CDR3 region has the DNA TGTGCCAGCAGCTTAGCCTGGACACCGAACACCGGGGAGCTGTTTTTT.

J is TRBJ2-5 and V is TRBV4-2, with a tentative D call TRBD2 (6 bases). Trimming left V 1 base short and J 4 bases short, with 7 bases between. CDR3 size: 13 residues. Germline CDR1 LGHNA, CDR2 YNFKEQ. The DNA of the CDR3 is TGTGCCAGCAGCCAAGGGGAGGTAGAGACCCAGTACTTC. This encodes CASSQGEVETQYF.

This chain links TRBV7-9 with TRBJ2-1; 8 nucleotides match TRBD2. Germline loops: CDR1 SEHNR, CDR2 FQNEAQ (reference sequence). Trimming at V came to 5 bases and at J to 4 bases, leaving 7 bases not matched to a gene. The CDR3 covers 15 residues. The CDR3 DNA follows: TGTGCCAGCAGCGTAAACCGACTAGCGTACAATGAGCAGTTCTTC. This codes for CASSVNRLAYNEQFF. Filled out from reference TRBV7-9 and TRBJ2-1, the complete variable domain reads DTGVSQNPRHKITKRGQNVTFRCDPISEHNRLYWYRQTLGQGPEFLTYFQNEAQLEKSRLLSDRFSAERPKGSFSTLEIQRTEQGDSAMYLCASSVNRLAYNEQFFGPGTRLTVL.

In DNA, the CDR3 is TGCGCCAGCAGTGCCCTGGACAGGGTCCGAACCGGGGAGCTGTTTTTT. It codes for CASSALDRVRTGELFF. The chain combines TRBV10-2 with TRBJ2-2; TRBD1 matches 8 bases. J lost 5 bases, V lost 4 bases, and 9 bases had no gene match. The CDR3 runs 16 residues. Germline assignment: CDR1 WSHSY and CDR2 SAAADI.

The gene calls are TRBV9 and TRBJ2-3; D perhaps matches TRBD2 (5 bases). The CDR3 has 14 amino acids. The V and J ends lost 5 bases and 2 bases respectively, with 12 bases between them. Germline-derived CDR1 and CDR2 are SGDLS and YYNGEE. Here the CDR3 reads CASRERADTDTQYF. For the CDR3, the DNA is TGTGCCAGCAGGGAGAGGGCAGACACAGATACGCAGTATTTT.

The V gene is TRBV29-1, the J gene TRBJ2-7; 13 nucleotides agree with TRBD2. Germline trimming cut 3 bases from V and 2 bases from J; bases unmatched to any gene: 7. The CDR3 spans 16 residues. Germline CDR1 is SQVTM and CDR2 is ANQGSEA. The CDR3 sequence is CSVEGLGLAGTYEQYF. In DNA, the CDR3 is TGCAGCGTTGAGGGGTTGGGACTAGCGGGAACCTACGAGCAGTACTTC.

In its sample, this clone was seen once. The junction shows a germline mismatch at one end, possibly a read error. This same CDR3 is encoded by further DNA sequences in the sample. The rearrangement links TRBV11-2 to TRBJ1-2; D remains unclear. Germline assignment: CDR1 SGHAT and CDR2 FQNNGV. The CDR3 runs to 15 residues. CDR3 region: CASSLDGSGAEGYTF. As DNA, the CDR3 is TGTGCCAGCAGCTTAGATGGTTCAGGAGCGGAAGGCTACACCTTT.

The chain has TRBV4-3 and TRBJ1-4; D uncertain. The CDR3 runs to 15 residues. With 0 bases removed from V and 6 bases from J, the gap between germline ends came to 11 bases. The germline gives CDR1 LGHNA, CDR2 YSLEER. Here the CDR3 DNA reads TGCGCCAGCAGCCAAGAGACGCGGGGAGATGAAAAACTGTTTTTT. Its protein is CASSQETRGDEKLFF.